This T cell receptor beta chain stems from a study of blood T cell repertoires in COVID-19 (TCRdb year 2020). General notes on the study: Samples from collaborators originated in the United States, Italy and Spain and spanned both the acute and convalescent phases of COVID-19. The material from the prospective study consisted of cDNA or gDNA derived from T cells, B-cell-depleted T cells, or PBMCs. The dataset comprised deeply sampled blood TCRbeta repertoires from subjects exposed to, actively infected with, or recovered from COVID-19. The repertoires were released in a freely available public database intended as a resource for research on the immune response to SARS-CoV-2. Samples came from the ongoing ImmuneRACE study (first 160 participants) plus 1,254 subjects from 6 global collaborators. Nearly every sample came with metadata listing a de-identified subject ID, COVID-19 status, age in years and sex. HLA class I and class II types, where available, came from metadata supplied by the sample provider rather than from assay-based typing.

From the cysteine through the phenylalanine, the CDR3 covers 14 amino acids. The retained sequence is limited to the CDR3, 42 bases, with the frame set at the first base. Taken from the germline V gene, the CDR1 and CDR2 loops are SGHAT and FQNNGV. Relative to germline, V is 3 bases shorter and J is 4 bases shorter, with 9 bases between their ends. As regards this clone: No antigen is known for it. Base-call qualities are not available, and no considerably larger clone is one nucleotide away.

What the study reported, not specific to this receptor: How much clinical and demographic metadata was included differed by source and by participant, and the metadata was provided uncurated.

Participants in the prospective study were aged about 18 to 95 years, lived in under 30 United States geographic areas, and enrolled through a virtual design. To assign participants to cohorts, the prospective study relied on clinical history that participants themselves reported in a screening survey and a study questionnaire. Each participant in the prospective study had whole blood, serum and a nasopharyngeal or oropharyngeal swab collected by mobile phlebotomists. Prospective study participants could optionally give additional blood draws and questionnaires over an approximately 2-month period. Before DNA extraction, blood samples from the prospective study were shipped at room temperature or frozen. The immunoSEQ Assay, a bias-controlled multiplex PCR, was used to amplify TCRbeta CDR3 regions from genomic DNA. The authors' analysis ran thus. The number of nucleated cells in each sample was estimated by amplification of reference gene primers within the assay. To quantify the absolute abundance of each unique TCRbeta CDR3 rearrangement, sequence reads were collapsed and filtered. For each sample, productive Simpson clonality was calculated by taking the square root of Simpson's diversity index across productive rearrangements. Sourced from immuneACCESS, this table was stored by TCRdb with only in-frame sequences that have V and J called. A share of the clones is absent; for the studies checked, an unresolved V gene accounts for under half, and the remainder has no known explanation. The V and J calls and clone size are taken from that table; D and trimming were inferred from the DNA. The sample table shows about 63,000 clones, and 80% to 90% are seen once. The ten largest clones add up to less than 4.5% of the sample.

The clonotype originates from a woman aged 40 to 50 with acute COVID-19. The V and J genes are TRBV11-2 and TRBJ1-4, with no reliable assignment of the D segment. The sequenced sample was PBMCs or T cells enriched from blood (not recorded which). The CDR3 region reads CASSLAGYNEKLFF. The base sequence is TGTGCCAGCAGCTTGGCAGGATATAATGAAAAACTGTTTTTT.